These T cell receptor beta chains were read from a single sample in a study of shared clonotypes between healthy human individuals. Profiling relied on immunoSEQ multiplex PCR, and the TCRdb table lists in-frame clones only, not all of them. The sample yields just under 350,000 clones, less than 75% seen once. Sequenced sample: memory CD4+ T cells sorted from blood. The receptors shown here come from a man aged 30-40 years in good health. The CDR3 runs from the conserved cysteine through the conserved F or W. D genes are given only for firm matches. Expanded clones get a size class; other rows say once, few or many, or leave the size out.

many 13 TRBJ1-3 TRBV29-1 TRBD1 TGCAGCGTTTCGACAGGGGCGGGAAACACCATATATTTT CSVSTGAGNTIYF
. 13 TRBJ1-5 TRBV30 TRBD1 TGTGCCTGGAGTGGGACAGGGGAACAGCCCCAGCATTTT CAWSGTGEQPQHF
few 17 TRBJ2-3 TRBV5-4 TRBD2 TGTGCCAGCAGCTTGAGACTAGCGGGACCTAGCACAGATACGCAGTATTTT CASSLRLAGPSTDTQYF
few 17 TRBJ2-3 TRBV12-5 . TGTGCTAGTGGTTTAGGGACGGACTCGTTCAGCTCAGATACGCAGTATTTT CASGLGTDSFSSDTQYF
few 14 TRBJ2-7 TRBV28 . TGTGCCAGCAGCACCGTACCTCGAGGGCACGAGCAGTACTTC CASSTVPRGHEQYF
many 18 TRBJ2-1 TRBV21-1 . TGTGCCAGCAGCCAGGAGCTAGCGTGCCCAAGGTCCTACAATGAGCAGTTCTTC CASSQELACPRSYNEQFF
. 16 TRBJ1-1 TRBV27 TRBD1 TGTGCCAGCAGTTCCTGGACAGGGAGAGAGAACACTGAAGCTTTCTTT CASSSWTGRENTEAFF
. 19 TRBJ2-7 TRBV19 TRBD2 TGTGCCAGTAGTACCCAACCGGCTAGCGGGACCCGTCGCTCCTACGAGCAGTACTTC CASSTQPASGTRRSYEQYF
. 14 TRBJ2-1 TRBV5-3 . TGTGCCAGAAGCTTGGCGCAGGGGTACAATGAGCAGTTCTTC CARSLAQGYNEQFF
once 13 TRBJ1-2 TRBV5-5 . TGTGCCAGCAGGTGGCAGCCTCTAGATGGCTACACCTTC CASRWQPLDGYTF
. 16 TRBJ2-6 TRBV30 . TGTGCCACAGGTTACGGCCAGGGCTTTGGGGCCAACGTCCTGACTTTC CATGYGQGFGANVLTF
. 14 TRBJ2-7 TRBV2 . TGTGCCAGCAGCTCGGGAAATCCCCCCTACGAGCAGTACTTC CASSSGNPPYEQYF
. 12 TRBJ2-3 TRBV10-3 . TGTGCCATCCACTCCGGCACAGATACGCAGTATTTT CAIHSGTDTQYF
. 12 TRBJ2-3 TRBV5-1 . TGCGCCAGCAGCATAGTCACAGATACGCAGTATTTT CASSIVTDTQYF
. 13 TRBJ2-7 TRBV10-3 TRBD1 TGTGCCATCAGTGGGTTACAGGGGGGAGAGCAGTACTTC CAISGLQGGEQYF
. 14 TRBJ2-5 TRBV5-1 . TGCGCCAGCAGGTCCTCTACGAGCCAAGAGACCCAGTACTTC CASRSSTSQETQYF
. 17 TRBJ2-1 TRBV5-1 TRBD2 TGCGCCAGCAGCTCTCCTCCGGGACTAGTTTCTATCAATGAGCAGTTCTTC CASSSPPGLVSINEQFF
. 14 TRBJ1-4 TRBV28 . TGTGCCAGCAACTCGATGGGAGGGATGAGAAAACTGTTTTTT CASNSMGGMRKLFF
few 16 TRBJ2-1 TRBV4-3 TRBD2 TGCGCCAGCAGCCAAGGGGGACTAGCGGGGGGCAATGAGCAGTTCTTC CASSQGGLAGGNEQFF
. 14 TRBJ2-5 TRBV29-1 . TGCAGCGTTGAAGGAGTAGTGGGGCGGGAGACCCAGTACTTC CSVEGVVGRETQYF
. 17 TRBJ2-7 TRBV9 TRBD2 TGTGCCAGCAGCGTAGCGGGGGGACCCGGGCTCTCCTACGAGCAGTACTTC CASSVAGGPGLSYEQYF
. 12 TRBJ1-2 TRBV18 . TGTGCCAGCTCACTACGACAGTTCTCAATATACTTC CASSLRQFSIYF
few 11 TRBJ2-7 TRBV6-5 . TGTGCCAGCAGCCTTTCTAGTAAGCAGTACTTC CASSLSSKQYF
few 16 TRBJ1-1 TRBV5-8 . TGTGCCAGCAGCCCGCGGGGGCCTCGGAGGAACACTGAAGCTTTCTTT CASSPRGPRRNTEAFF
. 14 TRBJ1-5 TRBV6-1 TRBD1 TGTGCCGCCAAATCAATGAGGGGGCCGAGGCCCCAGCATTTT CAAKSMRGPRPQHF
many 13 TRBJ2-1 TRBV7-9 . TGTGCCAGCAGACCCATGACCTACAATGAGCAGTTCTTC CASRPMTYNEQFF
many 11 TRBJ2-1 TRBV5-1 . TGCGCCAGCAGTGGTGTAGGCGGTCGGTTCTTC CASSGVGGRFF
. 14 TRBJ2-7 TRBV7-2 . TGTGCCAGCAGCTTAGCTGGCGTAGACTACGAGCAGTACTTC CASSLAGVDYEQYF
. 15 TRBJ2-1 TRBV6-4 . TGTGCCAGCAGTGACTCTGCAGGCTCCTACAATGAGCAGTTCTTC CASSDSAGSYNEQFF
once 15 TRBJ2-3 TRBV7-2 . TGTGCCAGCAGCTCGAGGCGGCCGGAGACAGATACGCAGTATTTT CASSSRRPETDTQYF
. 13 TRBJ1-4 TRBV18 . TGTGCCAGCTCACCACAGGGGAGTGAAAAACTGTTTTTT CASSPQGSEKLFF
. 15 TRBJ2-2 TRBV28 . TGTGCCAGCAGTTTATGGGGGGCAGGTTCCGGGGAGCTGTTTTTT CASSLWGAGSGELFF
. 15 TRBJ2-6 TRBV19 . TGTGCCAGTAAGGACAGCCCCTCTGGGGCCAACGTCCTGACTTTC CASKDSPSGANVLTF
. 15 TRBJ1-4 TRBV5-1 . TGCGCCAGCAGCTTGGACGGGGCAGGGGATGAAAAACTGTTTTTT CASSLDGAGDEKLFF
. 18 TRBJ2-2 TRBV2 TRBD2 TGTGCCAGCAGCGCCTTCAGGCTAGCGGGAGGCCCACCCGGGGAGCTGTTTTTT CASSAFRLAGGPPGELFF
. 12 TRBJ2-1 TRBV29-1 . TGCAGCGCTGACCCCGGGTTGGATGAGCAGTTCTTC CSADPGLDEQFF
. 12 TRBJ1-2 TRBV19 . TGTGCCAGTAGTAAATCTAACTATGGCTACACCTTC CASSKSNYGYTF
. 16 TRBJ2-6 TRBV5-4 . TGTGCCAGCAGCTTGGATGGGGTCTCTGGGGCCAACGTCCTGACTTTC CASSLDGVSGANVLTF
many 11 TRBJ2-1 TRBV11-2 . TGTGCCAGCAGCCCGGGCAATGAGCAGTTCTTC CASSPGNEQFF
. 11 TRBJ1-2 TRBV25-1 . TGTGCCAGCAGCCGGGGGCATGGCTACACCTTC CASSRGHGYTF
few 14 TRBJ2-7 TRBV19 . TGTGCCAGTAGTATCGGGGGGCCTCCCTACGAGCAGTACTTC CASSIGGPPYEQYF